The 13 T cell receptor beta chains reported below all come from one sample, sequenced in a study of regulatory T cells in long-lasting Graves disease. In building TCR beta libraries, iRepertoire HTBI primers were used together with Arm-PCR of CDR3 regions. TCRdb redid the calling of the multiplex PCR reads with MiXCR, one entry per CDR3 protein. The data show around 400,000 distinct CDR3 sequences, 20% to 25% seen once. Described time point: persistent/refractory GD, antithyroid drugs over 5 years with positive TRAb. RNA extracted from PBMCs served as the sequencing template. This sample comprised peripheral blood mononuclear cells (PBMCs), obtained when the disease was refractory, from a patient treated with antithyroid drugs. These receptors all come from a woman in her thirties or forties with Graves disease.

This clonotype was seen at least ten times. V and J are TRBV28 and TRBJ2-7; D perhaps matches TRBD1 (6 bases). Germline assignment: CDR1 MDHEN and CDR2 SYDVKM. V was cut by 3 bases and J by 7 bases, with 19 bases left in between. The CDR3 has 15 amino acids. The CDR3 sequence is CASSLWDTWPREQYF. For the CDR3, the DNA is TGTGCCAGCAGTTTGTGGGACACCTGGCCCCGAGAGCAGTACTTC.

The chain has TRBV20-1 and TRBJ2-5; D is tentatively TRBD1 or TRBD2 (5 bases each). Germline CDR1 DFQATT, CDR2 SNEGSKA (reference sequence). The CDR3 sequence is 13 residues long. Between the trimmed V and J ends, which lost 1 base and 5 bases, there was a span of 11 bases. This CDR3 is CSARVGVWETQYF. The CDR3 DNA is TGCAGTGCTAGAGTGGGGGTATGGGAGACCCAGTACTTC.

This clonotype was picked up many times. The chain has TRBV7-8 and TRBJ2-7; tentatively, D is TRBD1 (7 bases). With 6 bases removed from V and 3 bases from J, the gap between germline ends came to 12 bases. This CDR3 is 13 amino acids long. Germline loops: CDR1 SGHVS, CDR2 FQNEAQ. Written as DNA, the CDR3 is TGTGCCAGCAGTCAGGGGGGCATCTACGAGCAGTACTTC. Translating gives CASSQGGIYEQYF.

This clonotype was found a few times. The J gene is TRBJ2-7, the V gene TRBV10-3; TRBD2 aligns across 8 bases. Germline CDR1 is ENHRY and CDR2 is SYGVKD. V gave up 3 bases and J gave up 6 bases; unmatched junction bases: 7. The CDR3 is 14 residues long. CDR3 sequence reads: CAISDSSGSSEQYF. The CDR3 DNA is TGTGCCATCAGTGATTCCAGCGGGAGCTCCGAGCAGTACTTC.

This clonotype was seen ten or more times. The genes are TRBV29-1 and TRBJ2-5; D remains ambiguous. V was pared by 4 bases and J by 4 bases, with 7 bases between. Germline V CDR1 and CDR2: SQVTM, ANQGSEA. This CDR3 region has 11 residues. Here the CDR3 DNA reads TGCAGCGTTGCGCAGGTAGAGACCCAGTACTTC. Protein product: CSVAQVETQYF.

This clonotype has ten or more counts. CDR3 sequence: CASSLAGGGEAFF. CDR3 bases: TGTGCCAGCAGCTTAGCGGGTGGTGGTGAAGCTTTCTTT. The chain has TRBV7-3 and TRBJ1-1, with D uncertain. The CDR3 loop spans 13 amino acids. Germline V gene sequence: CDR1 SGHTA, CDR2 FQGTGA. Trimming removed 2 bases at V and 7 bases at J, with 11 bases between.

Ten or more counts support this clonotype. This chain uses TRBV28 with TRBJ1-5; D is possibly TRBD1 (5 bases). With 3 bases removed from V and 5 bases from J, the gap between germline ends came to 17 bases. CDR1 and CDR2 (germline): MDHEN, SYDVKM. This CDR3 is 16 amino acids long. CDR3 sequence (DNA): TGTGCCAGCAGTTTCACCGCGACAGTTGGTTATCAGCCCCAGCATTTT. It specifies CASSFTATVGYQPQHF.

In this sample, this clonotype turned up many times. The J gene is TRBJ1-4, the V gene TRBV6-1; D is undetermined. Germline-derived CDR1 and CDR2 are MNHNS and SASEGT. The CDR3 sequence is 14 residues long. The V and J ends lost 8 bases and 3 bases respectively, with 13 bases between them. The CDR3 coding sequence is TGTGCCAGCGCTTCGTCGGGGTCTAATGAAAAACTGTTTTTT. It encodes CASASSGSNEKLFF.

This clonotype was counted many times. This chain joins TRBV29-1 and TRBJ2-3; D gene ambiguous. This CDR3 has 13 amino acids. CDR1 and CDR2 (germline): SQVTM, ANQGSEA. The V and J ends lost 4 bases and 1 base respectively, with 9 bases between them. CDR3 sequence reads: CSVVLVGTDTQYF. CDR3 coding DNA: TGCAGCGTTGTACTGGTGGGCACAGATACGCAGTATTTT.

The chain employs TRBV25-1 and TRBJ1-3; 9 nucleotides match TRBD1. J was trimmed by 1 base and V by 4 bases; bases with no gene match: 8. The CDR3 has 17 amino acids. Germline CDR1 reads MGHDK; CDR2 reads SYGVNS. CDR3 bases: TGTGCCAGCAGTGGACAGGGGGACTACCCGTCTGGAAACACCATATATTTT. Translated: CASSGQGDYPSGNTIYF.

The V gene is TRBV19, the J gene TRBJ1-5; D is unresolved. The germline V gene has CDR1 LNHDA and CDR2 SQIVND (reference sequence). The CDR3 length is 16 residues. V lost 6 bases, J lost 2 bases, and 17 bases lay in between. The CDR3 bases are TGTGCCAGTAGACCAGATAAGGGTAGGGGCAATCAGCCCCAGCATTTT. It specifies CASRPDKGRGNQPQHF.

This chain links TRBV20-1 with TRBJ2-5, with TRBD2 as a possible D gene (6 bases). CDR1 is DFQATT and CDR2 is SNEGSKA in the germline V gene (reference sequence). The ends were cut back, 3 bases at V and 5 bases at J, with 19 bases in the middle. The CDR3 is 15 amino acids. The CDR3 loop reads CSARSLGREMETQYF. Here the CDR3 DNA reads TGCAGTGCTAGGAGTCTAGGGCGGGAAATGGAGACCCAGTACTTC.

This clonotype was counted a few times. The chain recombines TRBV20-1 with TRBJ2-7, with D perhaps TRBD2 (5 bases). Germline CDR1 is DFQATT and CDR2 is SNEGSKA (reference sequence). V lost 1 base, J lost 4 bases, and 11 bases lay in between. The CDR3 extends over 13 amino acids. The CDR3 region is CSARVLAEYEQYF. The DNA for the CDR3 is TGCAGTGCTAGAGTTCTAGCAGAATACGAGCAGTACTTC.